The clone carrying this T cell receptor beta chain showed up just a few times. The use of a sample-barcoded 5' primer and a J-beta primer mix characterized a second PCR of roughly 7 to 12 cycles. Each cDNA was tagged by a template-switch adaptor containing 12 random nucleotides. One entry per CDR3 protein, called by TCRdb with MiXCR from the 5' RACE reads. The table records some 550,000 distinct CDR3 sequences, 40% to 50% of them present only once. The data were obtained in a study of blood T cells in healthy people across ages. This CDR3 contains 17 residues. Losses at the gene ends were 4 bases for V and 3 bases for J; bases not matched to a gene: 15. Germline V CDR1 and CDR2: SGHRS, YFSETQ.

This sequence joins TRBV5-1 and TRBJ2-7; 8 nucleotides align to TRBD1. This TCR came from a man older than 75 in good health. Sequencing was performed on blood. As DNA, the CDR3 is TGCGCCAGCAGCCCACAACTAACGGGACAGGTGGTCTACGAGCAGTACTTC. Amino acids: CASSPQLTGQVVYEQYF.